The clone carrying this T cell receptor (beta chain) has a count of ten or more. The CDR3 extends over 14 amino acids. V lost 4 bases and J lost 15, with 23 bases in between. CDR1 is SGHRS and CDR2 is YFSETQ in the germline V gene. The sample is drawn from a study of T-cell reconstitution after alpha-beta-depleted transplantation in children. Researchers prepared the TCRbeta library using unique molecular identifiers, the study reports. From the PCR reads, TCRdb called clonotypes with MiXCR, one entry per CDR3 protein. The sample shows roughly 220,000 distinct CDR3 sequences, 12% of them seen only once.

The sample in question was PBMCs from the stem cell graft donor, obtained from the stem cell graft. The sequence derives from a human donor who donated a stem cell graft to a child with acute lymphoblastic leukemia. The chain employs TRBV5-1 and TRBJ2-4; possibly TRBD1 or TRBD2 for D (5 bases each). CDR3 amino acids: CASSGTGTTKGRYF. The CDR3 coding sequence is TGCGCCAGCAGCGGGACCGGGACGACAAAAGGGCGGTACTTC.